The rows below give T cell receptor beta chains drawn from one sample of a study of tumor-infiltrating lymphocytes in primary liver carcinoma. TCRdb re-called the multiplex PCR reads with MiXCR, one entry per CDR3 protein. The table records approximately 330,000 distinct CDR3 sequences, around three fifths of them present only once. The sample consisted of peripheral blood. The source of these receptors is a man aged 35-49 years with primary liver carcinoma and hepatitis B virus infection. Both conserved end residues are part of each CDR3. A D gene is named only where the DNA matches it firmly. Only some rows state a clone size, as once, few, many or a class for expanded clones.

D,V,size,J,DNA,CDR3
.,TRBV7-2,.,TRBJ2-3,TGTGCCAGCGGCGGGTCAGATACGCAATACTTT,CASGGSDTQYF
.,TRBV11-2,.,TRBJ2-7,TGTGTCAGCAGCGTTGAGATAGGGGGAGGCCACGAGCAGTACTTC,CVSSVEIGGGHEQYF
.,TRBV29-1,.,TRBJ1-1,TGCAGCGTTGGATCCGGGTGGGGTATGAACACTGAAGCTTTCTTT,CSVGSGWGMNTEAFF
TRBD2,TRBV6-2/TRBV6-3,.,TRBJ2-1,TGTGCCATCAGTTACCCCCAAGGAGGAGGGAGTAGCGGGCCCAATGAGCAGTTCTTC,CAISYPQGGGSSGPNEQFF
.,TRBV11-2,.,TRBJ2-7,TGTGCCAGTAGCACCGTGGCACTCGAGCAGTACTTC,CASSTVALEQYF
.,TRBV11-2,many,TRBJ2-3,TGTGCCAGCAGCGTGGCAGGGGCAGATACGCAGTATTTT,CASSVAGADTQYF
TRBD2,TRBV11-2,.,TRBJ2-1,TGTGCCAGTAGAGACCGGGACTACTACAATGAGCAGTTATTC,CASRDRDYYNEQLF
.,TRBV4-1,few,TRBJ2-5,TGCGCCAGCAGCCAAGACGGGGGAGGGGGAGAGACCCAGTACTTC,CASSQDGGGGETQYF
TRBD2,TRBV29-1,many,TRBJ2-1,TGCAGCGTTGACTTCCGAGCGGGAGGGTCCCTGGTCGTCTTC,CSVDFRAGGSLVVF
.,TRBV12-3/TRBV12-4,.,TRBJ2-5,TGTGCCAGCAGTTTGGACCCAGTAGGTCAGGTGGCTCTGGAGACCCAGTACTTC,CASSLDPVGQVALETQYF
.,TRBV6-6,few,TRBJ1-5,TGTGCCAGCAGTTACCGGAGAGGGCCAGATCAGCCCCAGCATTTT,CASSYRRGPDQPQHF
TRBD1,TRBV29-1,.,TRBJ1-1,TGCAGCGACCGACAGGGCACTGAAGCTATATTT,CSDRQGTEAIF
.,TRBV29-1,.,TRBJ2-4,TGCAGCGTTGAAGATGCCAGGGCGGCCAAAAACATTCAGTACTTC,CSVEDARAAKNIQYF
.,TRBV11-2,.,TRBJ2-5,TGTGCCAGCAGCTTGACTGTCGAGCAAGAGACCCAGTACTTC,CASSLTVEQETQYF
TRBD1,TRBV11-3,once,TRBJ2-7,TGTGCCAGCAGCTTAGGAGACAGGGACAAGCAATACTTC,CASSLGDRDKQYF
TRBD2,TRBV11-2,.,TRBJ2-1,TGTGCCAGCAGCTTAGTCCGGGACGGGAGGTTAAGCGAGCTGTTCTTC,CASSLVRDGRLSELFF
TRBD1,TRBV6-2/TRBV6-3,many,TRBJ2-7,TGTGCCGCCAGATTCGACAGGGAGAGTTACGAGCAGTACTTC,CAARFDRESYEQYF